The 29 T cell receptor beta chains presented below share a single source sample, sequenced in a study of PD-1 blockade in classical Hodgkin lymphoma. All trial patients relapsed after autologous stem cell transplantation. Sequencing was performed with immunoSEQ multiplex PCR; in TCRdb, only in-frame clones are kept and a portion is missing. The sample carries about 32,000 clones, 80% to 90% recorded once. The source was peripheral blood mononuclear cells (PBMCs), collected at baseline. These TCRs come from a human donor with classical Hodgkin lymphoma.

The V call is TRBV29-1, the J call TRBJ2-3; a weak D match, TRBD2 (6 bases). CDR3 length equals 14 residues. Trimming pared 7 bases from V and 5 bases from J, leaving 19 bases between. Germline assignment: CDR1 SQVTM and CDR2 ANQGSEA. This chain's CDR3 is CSEIRDSTGDTQYF. CDR3 DNA sequence: TGCAGCGAGATCCGGGACTCAACGGGAGATACGCAGTATTTT.

The chain joins TRBV19 to TRBJ1-2, with a tentative D call TRBD1 (6 bases). The germline V gene encodes CDR1 LNHDA and CDR2 SQIVND (reference sequence). The CDR3 runs to 12 residues. The V gene lost 11 bases and the J gene lost 5 bases, with 15 bases spanning the gap. The CDR3 sequence is CALKGGVYGYTF. CDR3 nucleotides: TGTGCCTTGAAAGGGGGAGTATATGGCTACACCTTC.

This chain connects TRBV29-1 to TRBJ2-3; 9 bases match TRBD2. From germline, CDR1 is SQVTM and CDR2 ANQGSEA. Trimming took 5 bases from V and 2 from J; bases not matched to a gene: 8. CDR3 length equals 15 residues. DNA of the CDR3: TGCAGCGTTCGCCCAGCGGGGGGATTCACAGATACGCAGTATTTT. This encodes CSVRPAGGFTDTQYF.

The chain recombines TRBV2 with TRBJ2-5, with 8 bases lining up with TRBD1. This CDR3 region has 14 residues. Germline lookup yields CDR1 SNHLY and CDR2 FYNNEI. Trimming removed 5 bases from V and 3 bases from J; junction bases left unmatched: 5. CDR3 residues: CASSRMTGEETQYF. The CDR3 DNA follows: TGTGCCAGCAGTCGAATGACAGGGGAAGAGACCCAGTACTTC.

The chain has TRBV7-6 and TRBJ1-1; D gene uncertain. There are 13 residues in the CDR3. CDR1 is SGHVS, CDR2 FNYEAQ, per germline. V was clipped by 1 base and J by 1 base, with 4 bases between them. In DNA, the CDR3 is TGTGCCAGCAGCTTAGGAGAGAACACTGAAGCTTTCTTT. Translation gives CASSLGENTEAFF.

The V call is TRBV7-9, the J call TRBJ1-1; D is possibly TRBD1 (5 bases). Trimming cost V 1 base and J 5 bases, with 11 bases left between them. The CDR3 sequence is 14 residues long. Germline V CDR1 and CDR2: SEHNR, FQNEAQ (reference sequence). This CDR3 reads CASSLERGRTEAFF. The CDR3 DNA sequence: TGTGCCAGCAGCTTAGAACGGGGGAGGACTGAAGCTTTCTTT.

This chain uses TRBV18 with TRBJ1-6, with D hard to call. Per germline, CDR1 KGHSH and CDR2 LQKENI. The CDR3 is 14 amino acids. V was clipped by 0 bases and J by 10 bases, with 10 bases between them. Here the CDR3 DNA reads TGTGCCAGCTCACCACCGAATGGGGAATCACCCCTCCACTTT. The encoded protein is CASSPPNGESPLHF. The whole variable domain, remainder taken from reference TRBV18 and TRBJ1-6, is NAGVMQNPRHLVRRRGQEARLRCSPMKGHSHVYWYRQLPEEGLKFMVYLQKENIIDESGMPKERFSAEFPKEGPSILRIQQVVRGDSAAYFCASSPPNGESPLHFGNGTRLTVT.

V and J are TRBV11-2 and TRBJ1-2, with D perhaps matching TRBD1 (5 bases). The germline CDR1 and CDR2 sequences are SGHAT and FQNNGV. V was trimmed by 1 base and J by 2 bases, leaving 11 bases between them. There are 15 residues in the CDR3. The CDR3: CASSLVAGWNYGYTF. CDR3 nucleotide sequence: TGTGCCAGCAGCTTAGTTGCAGGGTGGAACTATGGCTACACCTTC.

This clone was counted once. The chain recombines TRBV7-8 with TRBJ2-5, with D perhaps matching TRBD2 (6 bases). Between the trimmed V and J ends, which lost 2 bases and 10 bases, there was a span of 17 bases. Germline assignment: CDR1 SGHVS and CDR2 FQNEAQ. This CDR3 comprises 14 residues. CDR3 bases: TGTGCCAGCAGCTTATTTCGTTCTCGGGGGAACCAGTACTTC. Its protein product is CASSLFRSRGNQYF. The variable domain in full, completed from reference TRBV7-8 and TRBJ2-5, reads GAGVSQSPRYKVAKRGQDVALRCDPISGHVSLFWYQQALGQGPEFLTYFQNEAQLDKSGLPSDRFFAERPEGSVSTLKIQRTQQEDSAVYLCASSLFRSRGNQYFGPGTRLLVL.

The chain employs TRBV7-9 and TRBJ1-1; TRBD1 aligns across 8 bases. After removal of 6 bases from V and 5 bases from J, the junction contained 5 bases not matched to a gene. In germline, CDR1 is SEHNR, CDR2 FQNEAQ (reference sequence). The CDR3 spans 13 residues. The CDR3 is CASSATGGTEAFF. CDR3 sequence (DNA): TGTGCCAGCAGTGCTACAGGGGGAACTGAAGCTTTCTTT.

The V gene is TRBV7-9, the J gene TRBJ1-2, with 7 bases that match TRBD1. The junction had 12 bases not matched to a gene; V was cut back by 4 bases and J by 4 bases. Germline V lookup: CDR1 SEHNR, CDR2 FQNEAQ (reference sequence). The CDR3 has 16 residues. The CDR3 spells CASSSNLRQGGYGYTF. In DNA form, the CDR3 reads TGTGCCAGCAGCTCGAACCTACGACAGGGAGGCTATGGCTACACCTTC. Complete variable domain (other parts from reference TRBV7-9 and TRBJ1-2): DTGVSQNPRHKITKRGQNVTFRCDPISEHNRLYWYRQTLGQGPEFLTYFQNEAQLEKSRLLSDRFSAERPKGSFSTLEIQRTEQGDSAMYLCASSSNLRQGGYGYTFGSGTRLTVV.

The chain combines TRBV14 with TRBJ2-2, with TRBD2 as a possible D gene (6 bases). Trimming removed 1 base at V and 6 bases at J, with 6 bases between. The CDR3 sequence is 13 residues long. Germline lookup yields CDR1 SGHDN and CDR2 FVKESK. The CDR3 nucleotides read TGTGCCAGCAGCCAAGGCGGGGCCGGGGAGCTGTTTTTT. It yields the protein CASSQGGAGELFF.

This clone was observed a handful of times. The chain has TRBV12-5 and TRBJ2-5; D remains ambiguous. The CDR3 is 13 residues long. V shed 0 bases and J shed 8 bases, with 10 bases lying between them. Germline V gene data show CDR1 as LGHNT and CDR2 as FRNRAP. The CDR3 spells CASGLVLIGTQYF. CDR3 nucleotides: TGTGCTAGTGGTTTGGTACTAATTGGTACCCAGTACTTC.

This clone appeared a few times. The chain combines TRBV7-2 with TRBJ1-5; D gene uncertain. The length of the CDR3 is 15 residues. CDR1 is SGHTA, CDR2 FQGNSA, per germline. The germline V and J ends were trimmed by 4 bases and 3 bases, with 13 bases remaining between them. The CDR3 nucleotides read TGTGCCAGCAGCTCCGCCGGGAGCCCCAATCAGCCCCAGCATTTT. This translates into CASSSAGSPNQPQHF. The variable domain in full, completed from reference TRBV7-2 and TRBJ1-5, reads GAGVSQSPSNKVTEKGKDVELRCDPISGHTALYWYRQSLGQGLEFLIYFQGNSAPDKSGLPSDRFSAERTGGSVSTLTIQRTQQEDSAVYLCASSSAGSPNQPQHFGDGTRLSIL.

The genes are TRBV5-6 and TRBJ1-3, with D unclear. The length of the CDR3 is 15 residues. Germline CDR1 SGHDT, CDR2 YYEEEE. Trimming removed 0 bases at V and 0 bases at J, with 7 bases between. This chain's CDR3 is CASSLGFLSGNTIYF. The CDR3 DNA reads TGTGCCAGCAGCTTGGGGTTTCTCTCTGGAAACACCATATATTTT.

The rearrangement links TRBV6-5 to TRBJ2-4; no definite D call. V was clipped by 3 bases and J by 9 bases, with 15 bases between them. CDR1 is MNHEY, CDR2 SVGAGI, per germline. The length of the CDR3 is 14 residues. This chain's CDR3 is CASSYQGPVAIQYF. CDR3 DNA: TGTGCCAGCAGTTATCAAGGGCCCGTGGCCATTCAGTACTTC.

V and J are TRBV7-8 and TRBJ1-1, with 9 bases identical to TRBD1. The CDR3 has 16 amino acids. Germline values: CDR1 SGHVS, CDR2 FQNEAQ. V was clipped by 5 bases and J by 0 bases; unmatched bases: 7. Written as DNA, the CDR3 is TGTGCCAGCAGCCCACAACAGGGGGCAATGAACACTGAAGCTTTCTTT. Protein sequence: CASSPQQGAMNTEAFF.

The chain is built from TRBV5-1 and TRBJ2-7; 9 bases align to TRBD1. The CDR3 totals 20 residues. V lost 4 bases to trimming and J lost 7 bases; unmatched junction nucleotides: 27. CDR1 SGHRS and CDR2 YFSETQ come from the germline V gene. CDR3 region: CASSQWRRGTGTGMLWEQYF. The CDR3, as DNA: TGCGCCAGCAGCCAATGGAGGAGGGGTACCGGGACAGGGATGCTCTGGGAGCAGTACTTC.

The rearrangement links TRBV5-1 to TRBJ1-4; D gene unclear. From germline, CDR1 is SGHRS and CDR2 YFSETQ. The CDR3 has 13 residues. The V end lost 2 bases, the J end lost 7 bases, and 9 bases lay between the germline ends. The CDR3 spells CASSFGMTEKLFF. The CDR3 DNA is TGCGCCAGCAGCTTCGGGATGACTGAAAAACTGTTTTTT.

This clone was seen only a few times. The J gene is TRBJ2-1, the V gene TRBV5-1; D remains unclear. Germline V gene sequence: CDR1 SGHRS, CDR2 YFSETQ. V gave up 0 bases and J gave up 9 bases, with 10 bases separating them. CDR3 length equals 13 residues. This CDR3 reads CASSLAGRSEQFF. In DNA form, the CDR3 reads TGCGCCAGCAGCTTGGCCGGGCGTTCTGAGCAGTTCTTC.

The J gene is TRBJ1-2, the V gene TRBV28, with a possible D match to TRBD1 (5 bases). This CDR3 has 13 amino acids. Trimming cost V 2 bases and J 6 bases, with 10 bases left between them. CDR1 and CDR2 from the germline V gene are MDHEN and SYDVKM. The CDR3 coding sequence is TGTGCCAGCAGTTTAGGGCAGGGCCATGGCTACACCTTC. This codes for CASSLGQGHGYTF.

The rearrangement links TRBV7-9 to TRBJ1-6, with D possibly matching TRBD1 (5 bases). The V end was cut by 5 bases, the J end by 7 bases, with 9 bases between. From germline, CDR1 is SEHNR and CDR2 FQNEAQ (reference sequence). The CDR3 contains 13 residues. CDR3 protein: CASSREGNSPLHF. In DNA form, the CDR3 reads TGTGCCAGCAGCCGGGAGGGGAATTCACCCCTCCACTTT.

CDR3 nucleotide sequence: TGTGCCAGCAGCAAGGACTTGGGGACTGAAGCTTTCTTT. It specifies CASSKDLGTEAFF. J is TRBJ1-1 and V is TRBV7-6; D gene uncertain. The ends were cut back, 5 bases at V and 5 bases at J, with 12 bases in the middle. The CDR3 extends over 13 amino acids. CDR1 and CDR2 from the germline V gene are SGHVS and FNYEAQ.

The genes are TRBV7-3 and TRBJ2-2; D is ambiguous. CDR3 length: 14 amino acids. Trimming removed 1 base from V and 5 bases from J, with 8 bases in between. In germline, CDR1 is SGHTA, CDR2 FQGTGA. The CDR3 coding sequence is TGTGCCAGCAGCTTAAGGGCAGATACCGGGGAGCTGTTTTTT. Amino acids: CASSLRADTGELFF.

V usage is TRBV19 and J usage is TRBJ1-4, with D unresolved. The CDR3 has 15 amino acids. Germline loops: CDR1 LNHDA, CDR2 SQIVND (reference sequence). The ends were cut back, 9 bases at V and 4 bases at J, with 18 bases in the middle. The CDR3 sequence: CARGNGCGCNEKLFF. The CDR3 region has the DNA TGTGCCAGGGGTAACGGGTGCGGATGTAATGAAAAACTGTTTTTT.

The chain is built from TRBV5-6 and TRBJ2-7; tentative D call: TRBD2 (6 bases). V lost 4 bases, J lost 3 bases, and 11 bases lay in between. The CDR3 covers 13 residues. Germline assignment: CDR1 SGHDT and CDR2 YYEEEE. The CDR3 loop reads CASSPGDGYEQYF. CDR3 DNA: TGTGCCAGCAGCCCGGGGGACGGCTACGAGCAGTACTTC.

The V and J genes are TRBV5-5 and TRBJ1-2; 9 nucleotides line up with TRBD1. In germline, CDR1 is SGHKS, CDR2 YYEKEE (reference sequence). The CDR3 has 14 amino acids. The trim removed 0 bases at V and 5 bases at J, leaving 2 bases unmatched. The CDR3 sequence: CASSLGTGEYGYTF. Written as DNA, the CDR3 is TGTGCCAGCAGCTTGGGGACAGGGGAATATGGCTACACCTTC.

The genes are TRBV29-1 and TRBJ1-5; 9 bases match TRBD1. V was pared by 6 bases and J by 5 bases, with 5 bases of the junction left unmatched. Germline CDR1 and CDR2: SQVTM and ANQGSEA. The CDR3 runs 13 residues. CDR3 sequence (DNA): TGCAGCGTCGTTACAGGGGGCGATCAGCCCCAGCATTTT. It codes for CSVVTGGDQPQHF.

Remarks on this clone: Compared with germline, one end of the junction differs, possibly owing to a read error. This chain uses TRBV19 with TRBJ2-2; TRBD2 matches 7 bases. The length of the CDR3 is 13 residues. Looked up from germline, CDR1 is LNHDA and CDR2 is SQIVND (reference sequence). The CDR3 bases are TGTGCCAGTAGACTAGCGAAGACCGGGGAGCTGTTTTTT. Translation gives CASRLAKTGELFF.